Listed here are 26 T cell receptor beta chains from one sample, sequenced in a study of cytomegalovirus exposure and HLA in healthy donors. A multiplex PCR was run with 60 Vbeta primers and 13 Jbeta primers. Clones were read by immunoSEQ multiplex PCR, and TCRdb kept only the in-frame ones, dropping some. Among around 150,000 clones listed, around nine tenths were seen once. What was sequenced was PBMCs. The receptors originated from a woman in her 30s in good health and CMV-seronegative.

CDR3 amino acids: CASSLEGRVSNQPQHF. CDR3 in DNA: TGTGCCAGCAGCTTAGAGGGGCGCGTAAGCAATCAGCCCCAGCATTTT. The chain combines TRBV7-8 with TRBJ1-5; D may be TRBD1 (5 bases). CDR1 is SGHVS, CDR2 FQNEAQ, per germline. V gave up 1 base and J gave up 1 base, with 11 bases separating them. This CDR3 has 16 residues.

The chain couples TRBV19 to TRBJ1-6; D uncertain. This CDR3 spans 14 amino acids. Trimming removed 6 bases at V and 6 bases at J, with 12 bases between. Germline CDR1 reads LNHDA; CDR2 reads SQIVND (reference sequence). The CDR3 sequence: CASSEDLGNSPLHF. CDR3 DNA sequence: TGTGCCAGTAGCGAGGATTTGGGTAATTCACCCCTCCACTTT.

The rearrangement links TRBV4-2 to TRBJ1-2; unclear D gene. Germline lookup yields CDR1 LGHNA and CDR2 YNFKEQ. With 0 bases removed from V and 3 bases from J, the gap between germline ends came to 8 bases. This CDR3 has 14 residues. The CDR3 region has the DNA TGTGCCAGCAGCCAAGATCGAGTGGACTATGGCTACACCTTC. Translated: CASSQDRVDYGYTF.

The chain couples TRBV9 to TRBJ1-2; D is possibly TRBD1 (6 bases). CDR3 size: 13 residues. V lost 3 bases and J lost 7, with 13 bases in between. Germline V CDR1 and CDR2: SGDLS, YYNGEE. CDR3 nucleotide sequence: TGTGCCAGCAGCGCAAACAGGGTTGGTGGCTACACCTTC. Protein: CASSANRVGGYTF.

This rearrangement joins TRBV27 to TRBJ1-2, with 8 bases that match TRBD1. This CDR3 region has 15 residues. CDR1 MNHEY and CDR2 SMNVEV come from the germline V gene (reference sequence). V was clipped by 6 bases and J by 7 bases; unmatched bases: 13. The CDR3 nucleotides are TGTGCCAGCAGCCCCGGAGGCAGGGGGCTAAGTGGCTACACCTTC. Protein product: CASSPGGRGLSGYTF.

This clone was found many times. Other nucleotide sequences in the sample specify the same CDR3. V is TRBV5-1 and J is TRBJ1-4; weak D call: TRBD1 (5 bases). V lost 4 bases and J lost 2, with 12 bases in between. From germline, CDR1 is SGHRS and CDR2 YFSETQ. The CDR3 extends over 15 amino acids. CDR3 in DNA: TGCGCCAGCAGCCCAGCGGGGGGGACTAATGAAAAACTGTTTTTT. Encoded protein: CASSPAGGTNEKLFF. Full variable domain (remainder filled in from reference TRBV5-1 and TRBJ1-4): KAGVTQTPRYLIKTRGQQVTLSCSPISGHRSVSWYQQTPGQGLQFLFEYFSETQRNKGNFPGRFSGRQFSNSRSEMNVSTLELGDSALYLCASSPAGGTNEKLFFGSGTQLSVL.

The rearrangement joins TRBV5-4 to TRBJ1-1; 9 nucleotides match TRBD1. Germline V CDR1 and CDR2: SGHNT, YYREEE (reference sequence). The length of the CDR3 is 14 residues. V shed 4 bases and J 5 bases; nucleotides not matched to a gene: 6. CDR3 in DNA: TGTGCCAGCAGCAAACAGACAGGGGGAACTGAAGCTTTCTTT. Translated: CASSKQTGGTEAFF.

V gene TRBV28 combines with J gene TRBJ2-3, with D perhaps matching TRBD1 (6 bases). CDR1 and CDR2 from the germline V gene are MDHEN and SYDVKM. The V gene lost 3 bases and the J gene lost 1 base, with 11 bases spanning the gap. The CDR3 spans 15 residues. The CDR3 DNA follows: TGTGCCAGCAGTTTTTCCAGGACAGGCACAGATACGCAGTATTTT. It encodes CASSFSRTGTDTQYF.

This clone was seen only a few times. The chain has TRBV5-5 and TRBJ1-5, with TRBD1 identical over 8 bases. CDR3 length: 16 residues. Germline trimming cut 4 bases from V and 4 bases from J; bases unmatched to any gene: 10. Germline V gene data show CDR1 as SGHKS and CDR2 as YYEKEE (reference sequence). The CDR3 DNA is TGTGCCAGCAGCCCTACGGGACAGGCGACAAATCAGCCCCAGCATTTT. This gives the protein CASSPTGQATNQPQHF.

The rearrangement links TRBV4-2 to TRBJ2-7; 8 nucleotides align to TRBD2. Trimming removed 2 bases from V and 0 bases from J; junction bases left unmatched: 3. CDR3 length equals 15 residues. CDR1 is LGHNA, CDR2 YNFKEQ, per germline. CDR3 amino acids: CASSQRAGGSYEQYF. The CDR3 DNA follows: TGTGCCAGCAGCCAAAGGGCGGGAGGCTCCTACGAGCAGTACTTC.

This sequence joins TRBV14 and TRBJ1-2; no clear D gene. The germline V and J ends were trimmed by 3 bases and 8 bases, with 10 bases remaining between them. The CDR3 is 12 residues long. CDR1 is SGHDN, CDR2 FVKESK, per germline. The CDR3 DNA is TGTGCCAGCAGCCAGGCCCCGGGAGGCTACACCTTC. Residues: CASSQAPGGYTF.

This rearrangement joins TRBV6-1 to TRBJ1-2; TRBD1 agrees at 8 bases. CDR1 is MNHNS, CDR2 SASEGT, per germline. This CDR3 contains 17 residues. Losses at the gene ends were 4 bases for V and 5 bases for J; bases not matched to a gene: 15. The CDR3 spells CASSVSPVGTGPYGYTF. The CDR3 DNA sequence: TGTGCCAGCAGTGTCTCACCAGTCGGGACAGGACCATATGGCTACACCTTC.

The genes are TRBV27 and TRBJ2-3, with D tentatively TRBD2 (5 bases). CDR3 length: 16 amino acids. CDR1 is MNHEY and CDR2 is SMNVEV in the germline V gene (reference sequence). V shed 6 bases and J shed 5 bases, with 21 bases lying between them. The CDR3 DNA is TGTGCCAGCAGGACGTACCTGAGGGTGGCGGGAGATACGCAGTATTTT. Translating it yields CASRTYLRVAGDTQYF.

CDR3 loop: CASSLSKGTFEKLFF. Written as DNA, the CDR3 is TGTGCCAGCAGTTTATCAAAGGGGACTTTCGAAAAACTGTTTTTT. The J gene is TRBJ1-4, the V gene TRBV28; possible D gene TRBD1, 5 bases. Germline-derived CDR1 and CDR2 are MDHEN and SYDVKM. The CDR3 sequence is 15 residues long. V lost 1 base, J lost 8 bases, and 14 bases lay in between.

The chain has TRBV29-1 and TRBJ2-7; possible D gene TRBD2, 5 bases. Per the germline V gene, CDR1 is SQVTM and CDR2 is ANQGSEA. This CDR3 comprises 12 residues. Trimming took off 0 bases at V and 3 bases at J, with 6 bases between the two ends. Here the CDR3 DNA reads TGCAGCGTTGAAGACGAGGGCTACGAGCAGTACTTC. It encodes CSVEDEGYEQYF.

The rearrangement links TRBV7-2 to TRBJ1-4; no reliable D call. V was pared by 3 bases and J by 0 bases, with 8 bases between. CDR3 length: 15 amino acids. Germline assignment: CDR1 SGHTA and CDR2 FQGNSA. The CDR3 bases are TGTGCCAGCAGCTTCCAACTTTCAACTAATGAAAAACTGTTTTTT. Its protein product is CASSFQLSTNEKLFF. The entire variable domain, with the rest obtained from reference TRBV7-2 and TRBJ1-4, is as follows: GAGVSQSPSNKVTEKGKDVELRCDPISGHTALYWYRQSLGQGLEFLIYFQGNSAPDKSGLPSDRFSAERTGGSVSTLTIQRTQQEDSAVYLCASSFQLSTNEKLFFGSGTQLSVL.

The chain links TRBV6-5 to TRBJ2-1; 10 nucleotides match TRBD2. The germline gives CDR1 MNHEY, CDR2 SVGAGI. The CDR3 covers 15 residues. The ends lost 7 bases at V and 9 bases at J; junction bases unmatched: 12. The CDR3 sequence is CASTRREAGGREQFF. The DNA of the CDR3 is TGTGCCAGCACCCGTAGGGAAGCGGGGGGGCGTGAGCAGTTCTTC.

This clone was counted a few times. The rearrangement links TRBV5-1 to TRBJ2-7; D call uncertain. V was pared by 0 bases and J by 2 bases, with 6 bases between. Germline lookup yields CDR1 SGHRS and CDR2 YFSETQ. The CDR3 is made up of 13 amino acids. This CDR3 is CASSLDRPYEQYF. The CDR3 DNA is TGCGCCAGCAGCTTGGACAGACCCTACGAGCAGTACTTC.

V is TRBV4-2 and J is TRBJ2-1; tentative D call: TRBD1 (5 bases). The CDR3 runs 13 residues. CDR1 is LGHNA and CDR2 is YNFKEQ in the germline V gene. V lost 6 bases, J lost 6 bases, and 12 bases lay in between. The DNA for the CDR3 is TGTGCCAGCAGTCGTGAAAGGGGCAATGAGCAGTTCTTC. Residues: CASSRERGNEQFF.

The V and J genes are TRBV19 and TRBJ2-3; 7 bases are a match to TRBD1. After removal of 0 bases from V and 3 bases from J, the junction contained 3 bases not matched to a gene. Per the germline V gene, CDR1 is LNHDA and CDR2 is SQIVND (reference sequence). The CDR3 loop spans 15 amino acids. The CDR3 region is CASSIDQGVTDTQYF. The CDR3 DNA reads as TGTGCCAGTAGTATAGATCAGGGGGTTACAGATACGCAGTATTTT.

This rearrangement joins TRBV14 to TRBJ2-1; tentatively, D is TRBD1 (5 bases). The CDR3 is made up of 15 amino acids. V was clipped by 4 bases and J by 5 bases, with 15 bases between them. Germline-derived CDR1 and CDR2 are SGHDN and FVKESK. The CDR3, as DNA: TGTGCCAGCAGCCTCCCGCAGGGTGGGAACAATGAGCAGTTCTTC. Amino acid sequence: CASSLPQGGNNEQFF.

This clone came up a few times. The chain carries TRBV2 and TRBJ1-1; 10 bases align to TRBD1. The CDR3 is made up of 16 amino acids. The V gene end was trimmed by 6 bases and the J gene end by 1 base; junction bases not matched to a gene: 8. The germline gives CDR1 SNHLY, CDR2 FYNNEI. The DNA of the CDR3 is TGTGCCAGCAGCGACAGGGGGCGGCGTGCGAACACTGAAGCTTTCTTT. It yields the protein CASSDRGRRANTEAFF.

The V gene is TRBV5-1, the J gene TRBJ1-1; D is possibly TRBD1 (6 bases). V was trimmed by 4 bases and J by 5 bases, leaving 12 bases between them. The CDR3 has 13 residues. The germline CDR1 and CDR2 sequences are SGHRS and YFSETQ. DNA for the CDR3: TGCGCCAGCAGCCCCAGGGGAGAGACTGAAGCTTTCTTT. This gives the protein CASSPRGETEAFF.

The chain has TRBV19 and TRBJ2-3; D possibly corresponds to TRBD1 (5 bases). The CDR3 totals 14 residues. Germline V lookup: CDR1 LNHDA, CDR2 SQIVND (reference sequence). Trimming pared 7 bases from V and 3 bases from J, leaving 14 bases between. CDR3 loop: CASTPRVGTDTQYF. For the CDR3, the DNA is TGTGCCAGTACCCCCAGGGTGGGGACAGATACGCAGTATTTT.

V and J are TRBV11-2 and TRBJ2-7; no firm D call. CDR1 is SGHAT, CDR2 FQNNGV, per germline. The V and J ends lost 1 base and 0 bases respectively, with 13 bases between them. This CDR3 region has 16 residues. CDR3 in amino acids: CASSLGWKQYSYEQYF. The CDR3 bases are TGTGCCAGCAGCTTAGGATGGAAACAGTACTCCTACGAGCAGTACTTC. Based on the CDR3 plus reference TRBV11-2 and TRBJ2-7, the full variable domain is EAGVAQSPRYKIIEKRQSVAFWCNPISGHATLYWYQQILGQGPKLLIQFQNNGVVDDSQLPKDRFSAERLKGVDSTLKIQPAKLEDSAVYLCASSLGWKQYSYEQYFGPGTRLTVT.

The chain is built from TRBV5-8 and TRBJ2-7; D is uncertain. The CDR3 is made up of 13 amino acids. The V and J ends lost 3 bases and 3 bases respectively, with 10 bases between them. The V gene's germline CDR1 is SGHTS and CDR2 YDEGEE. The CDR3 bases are TGTGCCAGCAGCTCCCCTCCTAGCTACGAGCAGTACTTC. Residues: CASSSPPSYEQYF.